The 6 T cell receptor beta chains presented below share a single source sample, sequenced in a study of T cell responses to AZD1222 COVID-19 vaccine. Generated by immunoSEQ multiplex PCR, the TCRdb table keeps only in-frame clones and is missing some. The data contain 210,000 or so clones, 90% to 95% of them singletons. Sequencing was performed on peripheral blood, taken 28 days after the second dose of the MenACWY control vaccine. Receptor source: an adult who received the MenACWY meningococcal vaccine as a control.

The rearrangement links TRBV27 to TRBJ2-5; weak D call: TRBD1 (5 bases). Germline lookup yields CDR1 MNHEY and CDR2 SMNVEV (reference sequence). The CDR3 is 14 residues long. V gave up 6 bases and J gave up 1 base, with 12 bases separating them. The CDR3: CASRYTGRQETQYF. The CDR3, as DNA: TGTGCCAGCAGGTATACAGGCCGCCAAGAGACCCAGTACTTC.

The V call is TRBV30, the J call TRBJ1-1, with D possibly TRBD1 on 5 matching bases. CDR3 length: 14 residues. Germline CDR1 reads GTSNPN; CDR2 reads SVGIG (reference sequence). Trimming stripped 5 bases from V and 0 bases from J, with 13 bases between. The CDR3 spells CAWVPGPVNTEAFF. In DNA form, the CDR3 reads TGTGCCTGGGTGCCGGGACCCGTGAACACTGAAGCTTTCTTT.

This clone was detected only once. V gene TRBV5-6 combines with J gene TRBJ2-7; 10 bases match TRBD1. The junction had 3 bases not matched to a gene; V was cut back by 0 bases and J by 6 bases. Germline lookup yields CDR1 SGHDT and CDR2 YYEEEE. The CDR3 runs to 14 residues. The CDR3 DNA follows: TGTGCCAGCAGCTTGGCTGGGACAGGGGCCGAGCAGTACTTC. It codes for CASSLAGTGAEQYF.

The chain links TRBV7-6 to TRBJ2-1, with D perhaps TRBD1 or TRBD2 (6 bases each). Germline-derived CDR1 and CDR2 are SGHVS and FNYEAQ. V lost 1 base, J lost 7 bases, and 20 bases lay in between. The CDR3 covers 17 residues. The CDR3 protein is CASSLGSGGGHLNEQFF. CDR3 sequence (DNA): TGTGCCAGCAGCTTAGGTTCGGGTGGGGGGCATTTGAATGAGCAGTTCTTC.

As DNA, the CDR3 is TGTGCCAGCAGTTACGCATGGGGGCAAGAGACCCAGTACTTC. Amino acids: CASSYAWGQETQYF. The rearrangement uses TRBV6-9 and TRBJ2-5, with D perhaps given as TRBD1 or TRBD2 (5 bases each). The CDR3 length is 14 residues. Germline V gene sequence: CDR1 MNHGY, CDR2 SVAAGI. Trimming pared 3 bases from V and 2 bases from J, leaving 10 bases between.

J is TRBJ1-2 and V is TRBV19; D not certain. The germline CDR1 and CDR2 sequences are LNHDA and SQIVND (reference sequence). Trimming removed 0 bases at V and 8 bases at J, with 16 bases between. This CDR3 has 15 residues. CDR3 protein: CASSIDLRGPSGYTF. CDR3 bases: TGTGCCAGTAGTATAGATCTTAGAGGGCCAAGCGGCTACACCTTC.